Below are 9 T cell receptor beta chains sequenced from a single sample in a study of blood T cell repertoires in COVID-19. Produced via immunoSEQ multiplex PCR; TCRdb's table is partial and in-frame only. The data show about 160,000 clones, with 70% to 85% seen just once and more than 6% held by the top ten. The sequenced sample consisted of peripheral blood. The receptor set was obtained from a woman in her thirties or forties with COVID-19, enrolled during active disease.

The CDR3 nucleotides read TGTGCCAGCAGTCTGGAAGCGAGGACCTACAATGAGCAGTTCTTC. It is translated as CASSLEARTYNEQFF. The genes are TRBV2 and TRBJ2-1; D unresolved. V lost 5 bases to trimming and J lost 2 bases, with 13 bases between them. Germline lookup yields CDR1 SNHLY and CDR2 FYNNEI. The length of the CDR3 is 15 residues.

The chain joins TRBV2 to TRBJ1-4; tentative D call: TRBD1 (5 bases). The CDR3 is 15 residues long. V was cut by 8 bases and J by 7 bases, with 20 bases left in between. Looked up from germline, CDR1 is SNHLY and CDR2 is FYNNEI. CDR3 sequence reads: CASRLLGQGGEKLFF. Written as DNA, the CDR3 is TGTGCCAGCCGCCTGCTGGGGCAGGGAGGTGAAAAACTGTTTTTT.

The chain carries TRBV28 and TRBJ1-4; 7 bases line up with TRBD1. V gave up 4 bases and J gave up 4 bases; unmatched junction bases: 6. In germline, CDR1 is MDHEN, CDR2 SYDVKM. CDR3 length equals 15 residues. The CDR3 here is CASSSLTGYNEKLFF. CDR3 coding DNA: TGTGCCAGCAGTTCGCTGACAGGGTATAATGAAAAACTGTTTTTT.

The genes are TRBV6-2 or TRBV6-3 and TRBJ2-4, with 11 positions matching TRBD2. V shed 6 bases and J 0 bases; nucleotides not matched to a gene: 10. The CDR3 covers 18 residues. In germline, CDR1 is MNHEY, CDR2 SVGEGT. This chain's CDR3 is CASSDGTSGNIAKNIQYF. The CDR3 coding sequence is TGTGCCAGCAGCGACGGGACTAGCGGTAACATAGCCAAAAACATTCAGTACTTC.

V and J are TRBV27 and TRBJ1-5; D is unclear. Germline V lookup: CDR1 MNHEY, CDR2 SMNVEV (reference sequence). V shed 5 bases and J shed 5 bases, with 10 bases lying between them. There are 13 residues in the CDR3. CDR3 in DNA: TGTGCCAGCAGTGAGGGCGTATATCAGCCCCAGCATTTT. Translation gives CASSEGVYQPQHF.

The V and J genes are TRBV7-2 and TRBJ2-5; no clear D gene. V was cut by 5 bases and J by 5 bases, with 12 bases left in between. From germline, CDR1 is SGHTA and CDR2 FQGNSA. The length of the CDR3 is 13 residues. The chain's CDR3 is CASSPNHGETQYF. For the CDR3, the DNA is TGTGCCAGCAGCCCCAACCACGGGGAGACCCAGTACTTC.

This clone has more than one count but fewer than ten. The V and J genes are TRBV6-5 and TRBJ1-2; 10 bases are shared with TRBD1. V was clipped by 0 bases and J by 7 bases; unmatched bases: 8. CDR3 length: 16 amino acids. Looked up from germline, CDR1 is MNHEY and CDR2 is SVGAGI. The CDR3 DNA is TGTGCCAGCAGTTACTCAGTCGGGACAGGGGAAGGTGGCTACACCTTC. Residues: CASSYSVGTGEGGYTF.

The rearrangement links TRBV27 to TRBJ2-3; 11 positions match TRBD1. This CDR3 is 17 amino acids long. Germline V gene data show CDR1 as MNHEY and CDR2 as SMNVEV (reference sequence). V lost 3 bases to trimming and J lost 3 bases; unmatched junction nucleotides: 8. CDR3: CASSFWPGTGGTDTQYF. CDR3 DNA sequence: TGTGCCAGCAGTTTTTGGCCCGGGACAGGGGGAACAGATACGCAGTATTTT.

The CDR3 protein is CASSATVINSPLHF. CDR3 in DNA: TGTGCCAGCAGCGCAACAGTTATTAATTCACCCCTCCACTTT. The chain carries TRBV2 and TRBJ1-6; D unclear. Germline lookup yields CDR1 SNHLY and CDR2 FYNNEI. Deletions cut 6 bases from V and 6 bases from J, with 12 bases between. The CDR3 spans 14 residues.